Below are 27 T cell receptor beta chains sequenced from a single sample in a study of blood T cell repertoires in COVID-19. Some clones are missing from TCRdb's copy, which holds only in-frame ones; the method was immunoSEQ multiplex PCR. The table includes 150,000 or so clones, around 85% detected once. Sequencing was carried out using peripheral blood. The receptors shown here come from a human donor in a cohort sampled during active COVID-19.

The rearrangement joins TRBV24-1 to TRBJ2-3; 9 bases are a match to TRBD1. The J segment lost 0 bases and the V segment lost 0 bases, leaving 6 bases of the junction unmatched. The CDR3 covers 18 residues. Germline loops: CDR1 KGHDR, CDR2 SFDVKD. The CDR3 DNA reads as TGTGCCACCAGTGATTTGGGGGCCGACAGGGGGAGCACAGATACGCAGTATTTT. Encoded protein: CATSDLGADRGSTDTQYF.

The chain is built from TRBV28 and TRBJ2-5; D is unresolved. Trimming removed 8 bases at V and 1 base at J, with 14 bases between. This CDR3 comprises 14 residues. The germline gives CDR1 MDHEN, CDR2 SYDVKM. This CDR3 reads CASSVTPFQETQYF. The CDR3 coding sequence is TGTGCCAGCTCCGTTACACCCTTCCAAGAGACCCAGTACTTC.

This chain uses TRBV3-1 (or the pseudogene TRBV3-2) with TRBJ2-3; D is uncertain. V lost 4 bases and J 6 bases, leaving 11 bases between the germline ends. The CDR3 is 13 amino acids. Germline assignment: CDR1 LGHDT and CDR2 YNNKEL (reference sequence). CDR3 sequence: CASSLLAKDTQYF. CDR3 in DNA: TGTGCCAGCAGCCTCCTCGCGAAGGATACGCAGTATTTT.

This clone was observed once. This chain links TRBV9 with TRBJ1-6, with TRBD1 as a possible D gene (5 bases). CDR1 SGDLS and CDR2 YYNGEE come from the germline V gene. The V and J ends lost 1 base and 7 bases respectively, with 6 bases between them. The CDR3 is 13 amino acids. The CDR3 coding sequence is TGTGCCAGCAGCGTACGGACAAATTCACCCCTCCACTTT. Its protein product is CASSVRTNSPLHF.

J is TRBJ2-2 and V is TRBV19; 8 positions agree with TRBD2. The CDR3 consists of 16 residues. Germline CDR1 is LNHDA and CDR2 is SQIVND (reference sequence). Losses at the gene ends were 3 bases for V and 7 bases for J; bases not matched to a gene: 10. The DNA for the CDR3 is TGTGCCAGTAGTATTGTCAGCGGGAGCGGGATCGGGGAGCTGTTTTTT. Encoded protein: CASSIVSGSGIGELFF.

The chain recombines TRBV4-1 with TRBJ2-5; weak D call: TRBD1 (5 bases). The V gene's germline CDR1 is MGHRA and CDR2 YSYEKL. V was shortened by 1 base and J by 2 bases, with 17 bases between the two germline ends. The CDR3 is made up of 17 amino acids. The CDR3 sequence is CASSQAQAGLVQETQYF. DNA of the CDR3: TGCGCCAGCAGCCAAGCTCAGGCAGGGTTGGTGCAAGAGACCCAGTACTTC.

This clone has a single count. The V and J genes are TRBV28 and TRBJ2-2, with a weak D call TRBD1 (6 bases). The V and J ends lost 6 bases and 5 bases respectively, with 16 bases between them. This CDR3 spans 15 amino acids. The germline V gene has CDR1 MDHEN and CDR2 SYDVKM. CDR3: CASSQAGASTGELFF. CDR3 DNA sequence: TGTGCCAGCAGCCAGGCAGGGGCGAGTACCGGGGAGCTGTTTTTT. Together with reference TRBV28 and TRBJ2-2, the CDR3 gives the full variable domain: DVKVTQSSRYLVKRTGEKVFLECVQDMDHENMFWYRQDPGLGLRLIYFSYDVKMKEKGDIPEGYSVSREKKERFSLILESASTNQTSMYLCASSQAGASTGELFFGEGSRLTVL.

V is TRBV9 and J is TRBJ1-1; D not resolved. The CDR3 extends over 14 amino acids. Trimming removed 0 bases from V and 1 base from J, with 7 bases in between. Germline V lookup: CDR1 SGDLS, CDR2 YYNGEE. CDR3 coding DNA: TGTGCCAGCAGCGTAGGGTCAGGGAACACTGAAGCTTTCTTT. Translated: CASSVGSGNTEAFF.

The chain combines TRBV30 with TRBJ2-7; 13 bases are a match to TRBD2. V dropped 3 bases and J dropped 3; count of bases not matched to a gene: 2. CDR3 size: 14 residues. Germline V gene data show CDR1 as GTSNPN and CDR2 as SVGIG (reference sequence). This CDR3 reads CAWRRLAGGYEQYF. CDR3 DNA: TGTGCCTGGAGAAGACTAGCGGGAGGCTACGAGCAGTACTTC.

The chain recombines TRBV13 with TRBJ2-7, with D perhaps matching TRBD1 (6 bases). Germline assignment: CDR1 PRHDT and CDR2 FYEKMQ (reference sequence). Trimming took 4 bases from V and 3 from J, leaving 22 bases between them. The CDR3 loop spans 17 amino acids. CDR3 region: CASSSSGQTRTFYEQYF. In DNA form, the CDR3 reads TGTGCCAGCAGCTCATCAGGACAGACACGAACCTTCTACGAGCAGTACTTC. Variable domain in full (rest from reference TRBV13 and TRBJ2-7): AAGVIQSPRHLIKEKRETATLKCYPIPRHDTVYWYQQGPGQDPQFLISFYEKMQSDKGSIPDRFSAQQFSDYHSELNMSSLELGDSALYFCASSSSGQTRTFYEQYFGPGTRLTVT.

This chain joins TRBV30 and TRBJ2-7; 8 bases match TRBD2. V was pared by 6 bases and J by 6 bases, with 10 bases of the junction left unmatched. The CDR3 has 13 residues. The germline CDR1 and CDR2 sequences are GTSNPN and SVGIG (reference sequence). CDR3 amino acids: CACQPPGLGEQYF. CDR3 nucleotide sequence: TGTGCCTGTCAACCCCCGGGACTAGGCGAGCAGTACTTC.

The rearrangement uses TRBV5-4 and TRBJ2-1; a possible D gene is TRBD2 (6 bases). CDR1 and CDR2 (germline): SGHNT, YYREEE (reference sequence). V lost 4 bases and J 7 bases, leaving 18 bases between the germline ends. The CDR3 loop spans 15 amino acids. CDR3 sequence reads: CASSLLLAARNEQFF. The DNA of the CDR3 is TGTGCCAGCAGCCTTCTACTAGCTGCGAGGAATGAGCAGTTCTTC.

The chain combines TRBV27 with TRBJ2-1; D is perhaps TRBD1 (6 bases). This CDR3 has 17 residues. V lost 3 bases to trimming and J lost 5 bases, with 20 bases between them. Germline values: CDR1 MNHEY, CDR2 SMNVEV (reference sequence). CDR3 residues: CASSLRQAGTFDNEQFF. CDR3 bases: TGTGCCAGCAGTTTGCGACAGGCTGGGACCTTTGACAATGAGCAGTTCTTC.

This clone was seen only a few times. This chain connects TRBV12-3 or TRBV12-4 to TRBJ1-2, with 12 bases that match TRBD1. Trimming removed 3 bases from V and 7 bases from J; junction bases left unmatched: 0. CDR3 length equals 13 residues. CDR3 loop: CASSLGQGAGYTF. In DNA, the CDR3 is TGTGCCAGCAGTTTGGGACAGGGGGCTGGCTACACCTTC.

The chain links TRBV10-1 to TRBJ2-7; 7 nucleotides line up with TRBD1. The J segment lost 3 bases and the V segment lost 2 bases, leaving 10 bases of the junction unmatched. This CDR3 region has 16 residues. From germline, CDR1 is WNHNN and CDR2 SYGVQD (reference sequence). CDR3 residues: CASSEPLGQGDYEQYF. In DNA form, the CDR3 reads TGCGCCAGCAGTGAGCCTCTCGGGCAGGGGGACTACGAGCAGTACTTC.

J is TRBJ1-2 and V is TRBV30; D possibly corresponds to TRBD1 (5 bases). V gave up 2 bases and J gave up 7 bases, with 11 bases separating them. The CDR3 sequence is 12 residues long. Germline CDR1 reads GTSNPN; CDR2 reads SVGIG (reference sequence). This CDR3 reads CAWSTPQGGYTF. As DNA, the CDR3 is TGTGCCTGGAGTACCCCCCAGGGTGGCTACACCTTC.

The rearrangement joins TRBV11-1 to TRBJ2-7, with D perhaps TRBD1 (6 bases). Trimming removed 3 bases at V and 2 bases at J, with 8 bases between. This CDR3 is 13 amino acids long. The V gene's germline CDR1 is SGHAT and CDR2 FQDESV (reference sequence). CDR3 bases: TGTGCCAGCAGCTTGTCAGGGGCCTACGAGCAGTACTTC. Translated: CASSLSGAYEQYF.

Comments on this clone: The junction does not match germline at one end; this may be a read error. This chain links TRBV11-2 with TRBJ1-2; D is undetermined. Germline assignment: CDR1 SGHAT and CDR2 FQNNGV. CDR3 length equals 15 residues. CDR3 sequence reads: CASSLAPGNNYGYTF. CDR3 coding DNA: TGTGCCAGCAGTTTAGCCCCGGGGAATAACTATGGCTACACCTTC.

This clone was observed a single time. The chain combines TRBV28 with TRBJ2-7, with D possibly matching TRBD1 (5 bases). CDR3 length equals 16 residues. Germline V gene data show CDR1 as MDHEN and CDR2 as SYDVKM. Trimming pared 4 bases from V and 3 bases from J, leaving 19 bases between. CDR3 coding DNA: TGTGCCAGCAGTTCGCCTCATGACAGACTCCTCTACGAGCAGTACTTC. It translates to CASSSPHDRLLYEQYF. The full variable domain, with the rest looked up from reference TRBV28 and TRBJ2-7, is DVKVTQSSRYLVKRTGEKVFLECVQDMDHENMFWYRQDPGLGLRLIYFSYDVKMKEKGDIPEGYSVSREKKERFSLILESASTNQTSMYLCASSSPHDRLLYEQYFGPGTRLTVT.

V gene TRBV28 combines with J gene TRBJ2-7; 8 bases align to TRBD1. V was clipped by 6 bases and J by 5 bases; unmatched bases: 15. This CDR3 is built from 16 residues. The germline CDR1 and CDR2 sequences are MDHEN and SYDVKM. CDR3 nucleotide sequence: TGTGCCAGCAGCTTACTTGGCGGACAGGGCGCCAACGAGCAGTACTTC. Translation: CASSLLGGQGANEQYF.

The DNA for the CDR3 is TGTGCCAGCAGCTTGTGGGGCGCGGAGCTGTTTTTT. This sequence encodes CASSLWGAELFF. This chain uses TRBV5-6 with TRBJ2-2; possible D gene TRBD1, 5 bases. V was trimmed by 1 base and J by 10 bases, leaving 8 bases between them. This CDR3 comprises 12 residues. CDR1 and CDR2 (germline): SGHDT, YYEEEE.

The V call is TRBV10-3, the J call TRBJ2-1; TRBD1 aligns across 7 bases. This CDR3 comprises 14 residues. Germline V gene data show CDR1 as ENHRY and CDR2 as SYGVKD. V lost 6 bases and J lost 6; bases outside the gene matches: 8. DNA of the CDR3: TGTGCCATCAGCGACAGGGTACAGCGCAATGAGCAGTTCTTC. Translation: CAISDRVQRNEQFF.

The chain is built from TRBV19 and TRBJ2-3, with D possibly TRBD2 on 7 matching bases. The V and J ends lost 5 bases and 4 bases respectively, with 22 bases between them. The CDR3 covers 17 residues. Germline CDR1 and CDR2: LNHDA and SQIVND (reference sequence). CDR3 region: CASSSPPRGASPDTQYF. The CDR3, as DNA: TGTGCCAGTAGTTCCCCGCCCCGGGGGGCCTCCCCAGATACGCAGTATTTT.

The chain links TRBV27 to TRBJ1-1; D not certain. This CDR3 contains 12 residues. With 5 bases removed from V and 6 bases from J, the gap between germline ends came to 10 bases. Germline lookup yields CDR1 MNHEY and CDR2 SMNVEV (reference sequence). The CDR3 coding sequence is TGTGCCAGCAGTCGCCCGGGATCTGAAGCTTTCTTT. Amino acids: CASSRPGSEAFF.

This chain uses TRBV11-3 with TRBJ2-1; 7 bases match TRBD2. This CDR3 contains 15 residues. Germline assignment: CDR1 SGHNT and CDR2 YENEEA. J was trimmed by 3 bases and V by 1 base; bases with no gene match: 3. The CDR3 protein is CASSLASGVYNEQFF. The CDR3 nucleotides are TGTGCCAGCAGCTTAGCTAGCGGAGTCTACAATGAGCAGTTCTTC.

The rearrangement uses TRBV29-1 and TRBJ1-2; D is unresolved. With 1 base removed from V and 8 bases from J, the gap between germline ends came to 11 bases. This CDR3 is 12 amino acids long. In germline, CDR1 is SQVTM, CDR2 ANQGSEA. The CDR3 nucleotides read TGCAGCGTTGAAGTTAAGACTTCCGGCTACACCTTC. Translating it yields CSVEVKTSGYTF.

The V call is TRBV6-6, the J call TRBJ1-2; 8 bases line up with TRBD1. Germline-derived CDR1 and CDR2 are MNHNY and SVGAGI (reference sequence). CDR3 size: 15 residues. The V segment lost 1 base and the J segment 5 bases; nucleotides outside the gene matches: 6. CDR3 DNA: TGTGCCAGCAGTTACTATACCAGGACAGGGTATGGCTACACCTTC. As protein: CASSYYTRTGYGYTF.